This T cell receptor (beta chain) was sequenced for a study of OX40 agonist ivuxolimab in advanced cancers. The CDR3 has 13 amino acids. Germline V gene sequence: CDR1 MNHEY, CDR2 SVGAGI. With 2 bases removed from V and 0 bases from J, the gap between germline ends came to 4 bases. Broader study findings: Clonal expansion was seen in CD4+ and CD8+ blood T cells by week 6 at 0.1 to 3.0 mg/kg. In general, CD8+ T cells held more expanded clones than CD4+ did, on average. What antigens the expanded peripheral T cells recognized was never established.

Some clones are missing from TCRdb's copy, which holds only in-frame ones; the method was immunoSEQ multiplex PCR. The table lists tens of thousands of clones, around 94% of them singletons, with around a sixth in the top ten. With respect to this clone: Its cognate antigen is unknown.

This clonotype originated in an adult with an advanced solid tumor such as melanoma, head and neck, liver or kidney cancer. Source: CD4+ or CD8+ T cells sorted from blood, taken in a trial of the OX40 agonist ivuxolimab. V is TRBV6-5 and J is TRBJ1-2, with no clear D. DNA for the CDR3: TGTGCCAGCAGTTACAGGACTAACTATGGCTACACCTTC. This codes for CASSYRTNYGYTF.